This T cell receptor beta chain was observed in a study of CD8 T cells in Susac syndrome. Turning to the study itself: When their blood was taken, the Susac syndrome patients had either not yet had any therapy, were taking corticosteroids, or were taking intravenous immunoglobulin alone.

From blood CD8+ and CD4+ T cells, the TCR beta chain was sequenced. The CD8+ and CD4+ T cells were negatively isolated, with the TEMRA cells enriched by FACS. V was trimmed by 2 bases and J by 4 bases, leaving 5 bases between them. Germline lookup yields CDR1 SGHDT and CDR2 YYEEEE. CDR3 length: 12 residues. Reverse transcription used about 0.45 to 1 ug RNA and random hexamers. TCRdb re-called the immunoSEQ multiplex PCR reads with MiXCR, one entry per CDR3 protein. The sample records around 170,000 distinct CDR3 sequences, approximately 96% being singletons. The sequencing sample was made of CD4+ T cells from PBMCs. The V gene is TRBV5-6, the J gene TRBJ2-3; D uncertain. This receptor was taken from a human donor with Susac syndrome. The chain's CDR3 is CASSFGPDTQYF. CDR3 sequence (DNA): TGTGCCAGCAGCTTTGGGCCAGATACGCAGTATTTT.